The TCR beta chain described here comes from a study of T cells in Graves' hyperthyroidism and ophthalmopathy. Authors of the study amplified TCR beta CDR3 regions from RNA transcripts. When the TCR CDR3 underwent first-round RT-PCR, the HTBI primer set was used. In TCRdb, the multiplex PCR reads were re-called with MiXCR into one record per CDR3 protein. This table holds fewer than 450,000 distinct CDR3 sequences, 17% found once. Trimming cost V 5 bases and J 6 bases; bases outside gene matches: 9. The CDR3 runs 16 residues. The germline V gene has CDR1 LNHDA and CDR2 SQIVND (reference sequence). This clonotype was detected ten times or more.

The J gene is TRBJ1-6, the V gene TRBV19, with 8 bases identical to TRBD1. This sequence originates from a woman in her twenties or thirties with Graves' hyperthyroidism that later progressed to Graves' ophthalmopathy. The material sequenced was blood. In nucleotides, the CDR3 is TGTGCCAGTAGTTCTTCTGGACAGGGCGTTAATTCACCCCTCCACTTT. Residues: CASSSSGQGVNSPLHF.